These 20 T cell receptor beta chains originate from one sample sequenced in a study of blood T cells in healthy people across ages. Primed by a sample-barcoded 5' primer and a J-beta primer mix, a second PCR proceeded for about 6 to 11 cycles. Using its own MiXCR run on the 5' RACE reads, TCRdb lists one record per CDR3 protein. Of around 1.5 million distinct CDR3 sequences listed, around 59% are singletons. Specimen: blood. The receptor set was obtained from a man aged 18 to 35 in good health.

Only a few counts were recorded for this clonotype. The chain employs TRBV29-1 and TRBJ2-3, with D maybe TRBD1 (7 bases). In germline, CDR1 is SQVTM, CDR2 ANQGSEA. Trimming left V 2 bases short and J 1 base short, with 13 bases between. There are 15 residues in the CDR3. Here the CDR3 DNA reads TGCAGCGTTGAAAACCCCAGGGGGGGCACAGATACGCAGTATTTT. It codes for CSVENPRGGTDTQYF.

This clonotype was recorded once. V is TRBV11-2 and J is TRBJ2-5; TRBD1 might be the D (6 bases). The V gene's germline CDR1 is SGHAT and CDR2 FQNNGV. The CDR3 runs 15 residues. The ends were cut back, 4 bases at V and 4 bases at J, with 16 bases in the middle. The CDR3 loop is CASSSWDTWGETQYF. The DNA for the CDR3 is TGTGCCAGCAGCTCTTGGGACACCTGGGGAGAGACCCAGTACTTC.

This clonotype appeared once. This chain uses TRBV29-1 with TRBJ2-3; no firm D call. The CDR3 length is 15 residues. Trimming removed 3 bases at V and 1 base at J, with 14 bases between. The germline gives CDR1 SQVTM, CDR2 ANQGSEA. CDR3 DNA sequence: TGCAGCGTTGAGAATTTACTCCGGGGCACAGATACGCAGTATTTT. Its translation: CSVENLLRGTDTQYF.

The chain is built from TRBV5-1 and TRBJ1-1, with D hard to call. Trimming removed 5 bases at V and 0 bases at J, with 11 bases between. The CDR3 runs 14 residues. The germline gives CDR1 SGHRS, CDR2 YFSETQ. The CDR3 coding sequence is TGCGCCAGCAGTTACGCCAGTATGAACACTGAAGCTTTCTTT. Translating gives CASSYASMNTEAFF.

This clonotype has a single count. The V gene is TRBV2, the J gene TRBJ1-2; D is uncertain. This CDR3 is 13 amino acids long. V was cut by 3 bases and J by 8 bases, with 13 bases left in between. The germline gives CDR1 SNHLY, CDR2 FYNNEI. The CDR3 is CASSDRVFGGYTF. CDR3 nucleotide sequence: TGTGCCAGCAGTGATCGGGTCTTTGGGGGCTACACCTTC.

Regarding this clonotype: Compared with germline, one end of the junction differs, possibly owing to a read error. The chain employs TRBV27 and TRBJ1-1; tentatively, D is TRBD1 (5 bases). CDR3 length: 14 residues. Germline CDR1 is MNHEY and CDR2 is SMNVEV (reference sequence). DNA for the CDR3: TGTGCCAGTTCTCGGCGGGGCGAGGGCACTGAGGCTTTCTTT. This sequence encodes CASSRRGEGTEAFF.

The chain combines TRBV21-1 with TRBJ1-5; TRBD1 is the table's D call, not checked against the DNA. TRBV21-1 is shown as a pseudogene. This CDR3 contains 13 residues. The CDR3: CASPGKSNQPQHF. For the CDR3, the DNA is TGTGCCAGCCCGGGTAAGAGCAATCAGCCCCAGCATTTT.

This rearrangement joins TRBV20-1 to TRBJ2-5, with D possibly called TRBD1 or TRBD2 (6 bases each). The CDR3 is 9 amino acids. In germline, CDR1 is DFQATT, CDR2 SNEGSKA (reference sequence). V lost 8 bases, J lost 11 bases, and 12 bases lay in between. This chain's CDR3 is CSPWGAQYF. In DNA form, the CDR3 reads TGCAGTCCCTGGGGGGCGCAGTACTTC.

This clonotype was picked up a small number of times. The chain recombines TRBV20-1 with TRBJ2-1; D not resolved. The CDR3 totals 13 residues. V was pared by 1 base and J by 8 bases, with 12 bases between. Germline V gives CDR1 DFQATT, CDR2 SNEGSKA (reference sequence). The CDR3 loop is CSARVEAGHEQFF. The DNA for the CDR3 is TGCAGTGCTAGAGTTGAAGCCGGCCATGAGCAGTTCTTC.

The rearrangement uses TRBV4-1 and TRBJ2-1; D not certain. There are 15 residues in the CDR3. The germline gives CDR1 MGHRA, CDR2 YSYEKL. V lost 1 base and J 9 bases, leaving 16 bases between the germline ends. In nucleotides, the CDR3 is TGCGCCAGCAGCCAAGTTTGGAGTGGGCTAAGTGAGCAGTTCTTC. Translated, it gives CASSQVWSGLSEQFF.

The V call is TRBV7-9, the J call TRBJ2-7; TRBD1 matches 8 bases. V dropped 5 bases and J dropped 2; count of bases not matched to a gene: 5. The CDR3 is 14 residues long. Germline V gene lookup returns CDR1 SEHNR and CDR2 FQNEAQ (reference sequence). CDR3 amino acids: CASSKRDRPYEQYF. The CDR3 DNA follows: TGTGCCAGCAGCAAGAGGGACAGGCCCTACGAGCAGTACTTC.

The V gene is TRBV15, the J gene TRBJ1-5, with 8 positions matching TRBD1. Germline CDR1 LNHNV, CDR2 YYDKDF (reference sequence). This CDR3 is built from 16 residues. V shed 0 bases, J shed 7 bases, and the junction held 8 bases outside the gene matches. The CDR3 spells CATSRDRTGLGQPQHF. For the CDR3, the DNA is TGTGCCACCAGCAGAGATCGGACAGGGCTGGGACAGCCCCAGCATTTT.

This rearrangement joins TRBV6-2 or TRBV6-3 to TRBJ1-1; D uncertain. The CDR3 length is 13 residues. CDR1 is MNHEY, CDR2 SVGEGT, per germline. Trimming took 5 bases from V and 6 from J, leaving 13 bases between them. Here the CDR3 reads CASSPDSWAEAFF. In DNA, the CDR3 is TGTGCCAGCAGTCCGGACTCTTGGGCTGAAGCTTTCTTT.

V gene TRBV7-9 combines with J gene TRBJ1-4; 7 bases fit TRBD1. Germline values: CDR1 SEHNR, CDR2 FQNEAQ (reference sequence). Trimming at V came to 5 bases and at J to 4 bases, leaving 4 bases not matched to a gene. This CDR3 comprises 14 residues. CDR3 amino acids: CASSGGDSNEKLFF. In nucleotides, the CDR3 is TGTGCCAGCAGCGGGGGGGACAGTAATGAAAAACTGTTTTTT.

This clonotype came up a few times. The V gene is TRBV29-1, the J gene TRBJ2-1; D may be TRBD1 or TRBD2 (5 bases each). V lost 3 bases to trimming and J lost 4 bases, with 10 bases between them. CDR3 length: 13 amino acids. Germline V gene lookup returns CDR1 SQVTM and CDR2 ANQGSEA. Here the CDR3 reads CSVERGSYNEQFF. The CDR3 nucleotides are TGCAGCGTTGAGAGGGGTTCATACAATGAGCAGTTCTTC.

This rearrangement joins TRBV4-3 to TRBJ2-1; TRBD2 agrees at 12 bases. V was clipped by 3 bases and J by 13 bases; unmatched bases: 13. CDR3 length: 16 residues. Per the germline V gene, CDR1 is LGHNA and CDR2 is YSLEER. In DNA, the CDR3 is TGCGCCAGCAGCCAGGAGGCTAGCGGGGGGGCTTCTAGTCAGTTCTTC. The encoded protein is CASSQEASGGASSQFF.

This clonotype has just a few counts. The junction does not match germline at one end; this may be a read error. The chain uses TRBV6-1 and TRBJ2-1; the D gene could be TRBD1 or TRBD2 (6 bases each). The CDR3 contains 13 residues. The germline V gene encodes CDR1 MNHNS and CDR2 SASEGT. CDR3 amino acids: CTSGGRNYNEQFF. In nucleotides, the CDR3 is TGCACCAGTGGGGGGCGAAACTACAATGAGCAGTTCTTC.

J is TRBJ1-2 and V is TRBV5-1; TRBD1 matches at 7 bases. Trimming at V came to 4 bases and at J to 2 bases, leaving 11 bases not matched to a gene. The CDR3 has 16 amino acids. CDR1 is SGHRS and CDR2 is YFSETQ in the germline V gene. The CDR3 spells CASSPSIDRENYGYTF. Here the CDR3 DNA reads TGCGCCAGCAGCCCTTCAATTGACAGGGAGAACTATGGCTACACCTTC. The whole variable domain, filled in from reference TRBV5-1 and TRBJ1-2, reads KAGVTQTPRYLIKTRGQQVTLSCSPISGHRSVSWYQQTPGQGLQFLFEYFSETQRNKGNFPGRFSGRQFSNSRSEMNVSTLELGDSALYLCASSPSIDRENYGYTFGSGTRLTVV.

The chain has TRBV5-1 and TRBJ1-1; TRBD1 might be the D (5 bases). Germline CDR1 and CDR2: SGHRS and YFSETQ. CDR3 length: 14 residues. V was trimmed by 0 bases and J by 6 bases, leaving 12 bases between them. The CDR3 sequence is CASSLEGPYAEAFF. The CDR3 nucleotides are TGCGCCAGCAGCTTGGAGGGGCCCTACGCTGAAGCTTTCTTT.

The sample holds a few counts of this clonotype. J is TRBJ2-3 and V is TRBV4-1, with TRBD1 as a possible D gene (7 bases). This CDR3 is 15 amino acids long. Trimming cost V 0 bases and J 4 bases, with 11 bases left between them. The germline gives CDR1 MGHRA, CDR2 YSYEKL. The CDR3 region has the DNA TGCGCCAGCAGCCAAGAATCCAGGGGGGCAGATACGCAGTATTTT. This sequence encodes CASSQESRGADTQYF.